The 15 T cell receptor beta chains reported below all come from one sample, sequenced in a study of Graves' ophthalmopathy and Graves' hyperthyroidism. Amplification of TCR beta CDR3 regions used RNA transcripts. First-round RT-PCR with HTBI primers preceded a second-round multiplex PCR. TCRdb reprocessed the multiplex PCR reads via MiXCR and lists one record per CDR3 protein. The profile shows about 240,000 distinct CDR3 sequences, around 42% of them singletons. The sequenced material came from peripheral blood. Receptors originate from an adult man with Graves' ophthalmopathy.

This clonotype was recorded at least ten times. The chain carries TRBV5-1 and TRBJ2-7, with 12 bases aligning to TRBD2. This CDR3 comprises 16 residues. The germline CDR1 and CDR2 sequences are SGHRS and YFSETQ. The trim removed 4 bases at V and 1 base at J, leaving 6 bases unmatched. The CDR3 nucleotides are TGCGCCAGCAGCAATGGACTAGCGGGGAGATCCTACGAGCAGTACTTC. It specifies CASSNGLAGRSYEQYF.

The CDR3 coding sequence is TGTGCCAGCAGTTTAGGATTCGGCAGGGGCAATCAGCCCCAGCATTTT. Residues: CASSLGFGRGNQPQHF. J is TRBJ1-5 and V is TRBV28; maybe TRBD1 (5 bases). V lost 2 bases to trimming and J lost 2 bases, with 13 bases between them. The CDR3 length is 16 residues. The V gene's germline CDR1 is MDHEN and CDR2 SYDVKM.

This clonotype was seen ten or more times. A much larger clone lies one base from this, so it may be a read error. The CDR3, as DNA: TGTGCCAGCAGTGAAGACCTTTGGGATGAGCAGTACTTC. It codes for CASSEDLWDEQYF. The chain carries TRBV2 and TRBJ2-7; no clear D. Trimming pared 1 base from V and 7 bases from J, leaving 11 bases between. CDR1 and CDR2 from the germline V gene are SNHLY and FYNNEI. CDR3 length: 13 residues. The whole variable domain, filled in from reference TRBV2 and TRBJ2-7, reads EPEVTQTPSHQVTQMGQEVILRCVPISNHLYFYWYRQILGQKVEFLVSFYNNEISEKSEIFDDQFSVERPDGSNFTLKIRSTKLEDSAMYFCASSEDLWDEQYFGPGTRLTVT.

About this clonotype: Possible read error: a much larger clone is one base away. The CDR3 DNA follows: TGTGCCATCAGGGCAGCCCAGGGCGAGCAGTACTTC. This translates into CAIRAAQGEQYF. The V and J genes are TRBV10-3 and TRBJ2-7; D is possibly TRBD1 (5 bases). Germline V gives CDR1 ENHRY, CDR2 SYGVKD. The CDR3 loop spans 12 amino acids. Trimming cost V 6 bases and J 6 bases, with 12 bases left between them.

The gene calls are TRBV7-2 and TRBJ1-6; D is unresolved. The V end was cut by 5 bases, the J end by 9 bases, with 14 bases between. Germline V CDR1 and CDR2: SGHTA, FQGNSA. CDR3 length: 14 residues. CDR3 coding DNA: TGTGCCAGCAGCCGCGAAGCCCGGCGTTCACCCCTCCACTTT. As protein: CASSREARRSPLHF.

The chain joins TRBV7-6 to TRBJ2-7, with TRBD1 as a possible D gene (6 bases). Germline loops: CDR1 SGHVS, CDR2 FNYEAQ. There are 14 residues in the CDR3. V was pared by 3 bases and J by 2 bases, with 11 bases between. In DNA, the CDR3 is TGTGCCAGCAGCTTTCAGGGACAACCCTACGAGCAGTACTTC. Translating it yields CASSFQGQPYEQYF.

The V call is TRBV4-2, the J call TRBJ2-5, with D hard to call. Trimming took 5 bases from V and 4 from J, leaving 14 bases between them. Germline CDR1 and CDR2: LGHNA and YNFKEQ. There are 14 residues in the CDR3. The chain's CDR3 is CASSFRVEPETQYF. The CDR3 DNA sequence: TGTGCCAGCAGCTTTCGGGTTGAACCAGAGACCCAGTACTTC.

The rearrangement joins TRBV7-2 to TRBJ2-3; D is unclear. The CDR3 contains 12 residues. V shed 5 bases and J shed 4 bases, with 7 bases lying between them. Germline V CDR1 and CDR2: SGHTA, FQGNSA. This CDR3 reads CASSQAADTQYF. CDR3 in DNA: TGTGCCAGCAGCCAGGCGGCAGATACGCAGTATTTT.

This clonotype was seen ten or more times. The chain uses TRBV29-1 and TRBJ2-5; D not resolved. This CDR3 comprises 12 residues. V gave up 1 base and J gave up 1 base, with 4 bases separating them. Germline V CDR1 and CDR2: SQVTM, ANQGSEA. The CDR3 sequence is CSVEGGQETQYF. DNA of the CDR3: TGCAGCGTTGAAGGGGGCCAAGAGACCCAGTACTTC.

This rearrangement joins TRBV29-1 to TRBJ1-4; TRBD1 matches 8 bases. This CDR3 spans 13 amino acids. CDR1 and CDR2 (germline): SQVTM, ANQGSEA. V lost 6 bases to trimming and J lost 7 bases; unmatched junction nucleotides: 7. The CDR3 loop reads CSVGQVNTEKLFF. The CDR3 DNA follows: TGCAGCGTGGGACAGGTGAACACTGAAAAACTGTTTTTT.

This chain uses TRBV5-4 with TRBJ2-5, with D tentatively TRBD1 or TRBD2 (6 bases each). The CDR3 is 15 residues long. With 0 bases removed from V and 4 bases from J, the gap between germline ends came to 13 bases. Germline loops: CDR1 SGHNT, CDR2 YYREEE (reference sequence). As DNA, the CDR3 is TGTGCCAGCAGCTTGGGACAGGTGGGAGGAGAGACCCAGTACTTC. Its translation is CASSLGQVGGETQYF.

The rearrangement uses TRBV6-6 and TRBJ1-4, with D possibly being TRBD1 (6 bases). Trimming removed 3 bases from V and 7 bases from J, with 12 bases in between. CDR3 length equals 14 residues. The germline V gene encodes CDR1 MNHNY and CDR2 SVGAGI (reference sequence). DNA of the CDR3: TGTGCCAGCAGTTATACGGGGGCGATTGAAAAACTGTTTTTT. This gives the protein CASSYTGAIEKLFF.

The chain couples TRBV2 to TRBJ1-5; 9 nucleotides align to TRBD1. V lost 2 bases to trimming and J lost 2 bases; unmatched junction nucleotides: 7. The germline V gene encodes CDR1 SNHLY and CDR2 FYNNEI. The CDR3 sequence is 17 residues long. Here the CDR3 reads CASSEIPGQGGNQPQHF. The CDR3 nucleotides are TGTGCCAGCAGTGAAATCCCGGGACAGGGAGGCAATCAGCCCCAGCATTTT.

This clonotype was detected a few times. The chain recombines TRBV12-3 or TRBV12-4 with TRBJ1-1; D is possibly TRBD1 (5 bases). Trimming removed 5 bases at V and 0 bases at J, with 7 bases between. The CDR3 loop spans 13 amino acids. The CDR3 nucleotides are TGTGCCAGCAGTGTACAGGTGAACACTGAAGCTTTCTTT. It specifies CASSVQVNTEAFF.

The rearrangement uses TRBV5-1 and TRBJ2-7, with a weak D call TRBD1 (6 bases). The V gene lost 0 bases and the J gene lost 2 bases, with 12 bases spanning the gap. Germline values: CDR1 SGHRS, CDR2 YFSETQ. The CDR3 has 15 residues. This chain's CDR3 is CASSLDPGQTYEQYF. In DNA form, the CDR3 reads TGCGCCAGCAGCTTGGATCCGGGACAAACCTACGAGCAGTACTTC.